These T cell receptor beta chains were read from a single sample in a study of regulatory T cells in long-lasting Graves disease. TCRdb reprocessed the multiplex PCR reads with MiXCR, giving one entry per CDR3 protein. The profile shows 200,000 to 250,000 distinct CDR3 sequences, 15% to 20% of them singletons. The data also belong to a second study, concerning T cells in Graves' hyperthyroidism and ophthalmopathy.

Sequences were derived from peripheral blood mononuclear cells (PBMCs), sampled at new diagnosis, from a patient treated with antithyroid drugs. These receptors all come from a woman aged 25 to 39 with Graves disease. Both conserved end residues are trimmed from each CDR3. Fields, in order: D gene, clone size, V gene, CDR3 protein. The D gene is left open where the match is weak. Expanded clones get a size class; other rows say once, few or many, or leave the size out.

d_call: TRBD1
clone_size: many
v_call: TRBV6-1
cdr3_aa: ASRAVDRPYEQY

d_call: .
clone_size: many
v_call: TRBV27
cdr3_aa: ASSRGTGYEQY

d_call: .
clone_size: many
v_call: TRBV3-1
cdr3_aa: ASSPRLGEQF

d_call: .
clone_size: many
v_call: TRBV6-1
cdr3_aa: ASSTSGLRKNTEAF

d_call: TRBD1
clone_size: many
v_call: TRBV12-3/TRBV12-4
cdr3_aa: ASSLALGRGPYGYT

d_call: TRBD2
clone_size: .
v_call: TRBV6-2/TRBV6-3
cdr3_aa: ATIRGGSYNEQF

d_call: .
clone_size: many
v_call: TRBV11-3
cdr3_aa: ASSLESGRSPY

d_call: .
clone_size: many
v_call: TRBV12-5
cdr3_aa: ASGLDMNTEAF

d_call: TRBD1
clone_size: once
v_call: TRBV6-1
cdr3_aa: ASSAVTGWQETQY

d_call: .
clone_size: .
v_call: TRBV9
cdr3_aa: ASSERELVMNTEAF

d_call: .
clone_size: many
v_call: TRBV11-2
cdr3_aa: ASSQLTENQPQH

d_call: TRBD1
clone_size: many
v_call: TRBV19
cdr3_aa: ASSTYDRGKSNQPQH

d_call: .
clone_size: many
v_call: TRBV20-1
cdr3_aa: SASADYYEQY

d_call: .
clone_size: many
v_call: TRBV20-1
cdr3_aa: SAPYRVGGLDSPLH

d_call: .
clone_size: many
v_call: TRBV5-1
cdr3_aa: ASSLGQGNRELF

d_call: .
clone_size: many
v_call: TRBV27
cdr3_aa: ASSPSGYVYGYT

d_call: .
clone_size: many
v_call: TRBV28
cdr3_aa: ASSPARQSPRRNEQF

d_call: .
clone_size: many
v_call: TRBV20-1
cdr3_aa: SARDPNGNQPQH

d_call: .
clone_size: many
v_call: TRBV11-2
cdr3_aa: ASSVYGGSTNEKLF

d_call: TRBD2
clone_size: few
v_call: TRBV20-1
cdr3_aa: SARGTSFSYEQY